A single T cell receptor (beta chain) is shown here with its context. These data are taken from a study of blood T cells in healthy people across ages. In germline, CDR1 is LGHDT, CDR2 YNNKEL (reference sequence). There are 13 residues in the CDR3. Trimming shortened V by 6 bases and J by 4 bases, and 12 bases separated the two germline ends. Combining a sample-barcoded 5' primer with a J-beta primer mix, a second PCR ran for about 7 to 11 cycles. One entry per CDR3 protein, called by TCRdb with MiXCR from the 5' RACE reads. The sample carries some 1.5 million distinct CDR3 sequences, under 30% recorded once.

This TCR was sampled from a woman in her twenties or thirties in good health. Sequencing was done on a sample of blood. This chain uses TRBV3-1 with TRBJ1-2, with D maybe TRBD1 (5 bases). The CDR3 region has the DNA TGTGCCAGCAGTCCAGGGTTTCGCTATGGCTACACCTTC. Its protein product is CASSPGFRYGYTF.